The next 20 T cell receptor beta chains were all read from a single sample in a study of shared clonotypes between healthy human individuals. Clones were read by immunoSEQ multiplex PCR, and TCRdb kept only the in-frame ones, dropping some. The data hold 1.4 million or so clones, with approximately 98.5% observed a single time. The sequenced sample was naive CD4+ T cells sorted from blood. Subset given: CD45RA+ positively selected. Receptors were obtained from a man under 40 in good health.

This chain uses TRBV4-1 with TRBJ2-3; 11 nucleotides align to TRBD1. In germline, CDR1 is MGHRA, CDR2 YSYEKL. V lost 4 bases, J lost 4 bases, and 4 bases stayed unmatched. The CDR3 contains 15 residues. In DNA form, the CDR3 reads TGCGCCAGCAGCCCGGACAGGGGGCGGTCAGATACGCAGTATTTT. Protein product: CASSPDRGRSDTQYF.

A remark on this clone: This CDR3 is also generated by other DNA sequences in the sample. The rearrangement links TRBV7-7 to TRBJ2-3, with D uncertain. CDR3 length: 13 amino acids. In germline, CDR1 is SSHAT, CDR2 FNYEAQ (reference sequence). V was pared by 2 bases and J by 1 base, with 4 bases between. The CDR3 loop reads CASSLLGTDTQYF. As DNA, the CDR3 is TGTGCCAGCAGCTTATTGGGCACAGATACGCAGTATTTT. Full variable domain (missing parts from reference TRBV7-7 and TRBJ2-3): GAGVSQSPRYKVTKRGQDVTLRCDPISSHATLYWYQQALGQGPEFLTYFNYEAQPDKSGLPSDRFSAERPEGSISTLTIQRTEQRDSAMYRCASSLLGTDTQYFGPGTRLTVL.

The rearrangement joins TRBV5-6 to TRBJ2-7; TRBD1 or TRBD2 may be the D gene (5 bases each). The CDR3 loop spans 13 amino acids. Germline V CDR1 and CDR2: SGHDT, YYEEEE. The germline V and J ends were trimmed by 4 bases and 4 bases, with 12 bases remaining between them. CDR3 coding DNA: TGTGCCAGCAGCCCGGGGCCCCAGTACGAGCAGTACTTC. It is translated as CASSPGPQYEQYF.

The V and J genes are TRBV5-1 and TRBJ2-1, with TRBD1 matching 7 bases. Germline CDR1 reads SGHRS; CDR2 reads YFSETQ. J was trimmed by 5 bases and V by 3 bases; bases with no gene match: 8. This CDR3 spans 15 amino acids. The CDR3 coding sequence is TGCGCCAGCAGCTCGACAGGGATTTACGACAATGAGCAGTTCTTC. As protein: CASSSTGIYDNEQFF.

Of note for this clone: The sample holds other DNA sequences that translate to the same CDR3. The V call is TRBV27, the J call TRBJ2-7, with D possibly being TRBD2 (5 bases). This CDR3 is built from 12 residues. V was cut by 3 bases and J by 4 bases, with 7 bases left in between. The germline CDR1 and CDR2 sequences are MNHEY and SMNVEV (reference sequence). This CDR3 is CASSFRGYEQYF. The CDR3 bases are TGTGCCAGCAGTTTTAGAGGGTACGAGCAGTACTTC.

V gene TRBV18 combines with J gene TRBJ2-3, with D tentatively TRBD2 (5 bases). This CDR3 has 18 amino acids. Germline-derived CDR1 and CDR2 are KGHSH and LQKENI. Trimming took off 6 bases at V and 3 bases at J, with 25 bases between the two ends. CDR3 DNA sequence: TGTGCCAGCTCCCTTGCCCGACTGACTACGGTCTCGACAGATACGCAGTATTTT. Translation gives CASSLARLTTVSTDTQYF.

The J gene is TRBJ1-1, the V gene TRBV5-8; D might be TRBD1 (5 bases). Germline assignment: CDR1 SGHTS and CDR2 YDEGEE. V was cut by 0 bases and J by 3 bases, with 12 bases left in between. CDR3 length: 15 residues. CDR3 in amino acids: CASSLGHRRDTEAFF. CDR3 sequence (DNA): TGTGCCAGCAGCTTGGGCCACAGGAGGGACACTGAAGCTTTCTTT.

V is TRBV27 and J is TRBJ1-5, with unresolved D. CDR1 MNHEY and CDR2 SMNVEV come from the germline V gene (reference sequence). The CDR3 length is 18 residues. Trimming took off 0 bases at V and 0 bases at J, with 15 bases between the two ends. CDR3 sequence: CASSLSGPGPYSNQPQHF. The CDR3 region has the DNA TGTGCCAGCAGTTTATCCGGGCCGGGCCCGTATAGCAATCAGCCCCAGCATTTT.

The V call is TRBV7-3, the J call TRBJ2-1; D remains unclear. Trimming cost V 3 bases and J 9 bases, with 9 bases left between them. The CDR3 contains 12 residues. CDR1 is SGHTA and CDR2 is FQGTGA in the germline V gene. CDR3 region: CASSFREGEQFF. CDR3 coding DNA: TGTGCCAGCAGCTTCCGCGAAGGTGAGCAGTTCTTC.

This chain links TRBV4-1 with TRBJ1-5; possible D gene TRBD1, 5 bases. The germline gives CDR1 MGHRA, CDR2 YSYEKL. V gave up 0 bases and J gave up 3 bases, with 12 bases separating them. This CDR3 comprises 16 residues. CDR3 nucleotide sequence: TGCGCCAGCAGCCAAGATGTTGGGGGTGCCAATCAGCCCCAGCATTTT. Its protein product is CASSQDVGGANQPQHF.

This chain uses TRBV19 with TRBJ2-7, with 11 positions matching TRBD2. The V segment lost 1 base and the J segment 0 bases; nucleotides outside the gene matches: 2. Germline assignment: CDR1 LNHDA and CDR2 SQIVND (reference sequence). This CDR3 is 16 amino acids long. CDR3 in amino acids: CASSIALAGVSYEQYF. The CDR3 DNA sequence: TGTGCCAGTAGTATAGCACTAGCGGGAGTCTCCTACGAGCAGTACTTC.

This chain joins TRBV27 and TRBJ2-1; D is ambiguous. V was pared by 1 base and J by 10 bases, with 17 bases between. Germline CDR1 MNHEY, CDR2 SMNVEV (reference sequence). The CDR3 has 15 amino acids. CDR3 DNA: TGTGCCAGCAGTTTATACCCACGGGCAATACAGGAGCAGTTCTTC. Its translation: CASSLYPRAIQEQFF.

The rearrangement joins TRBV4-3 to TRBJ2-2; 8 positions match TRBD1. J gave up 5 bases and V 3 bases, and 11 bases lay outside the gene matches. This CDR3 is 17 amino acids long. Germline CDR1 LGHNA, CDR2 YSLEER. DNA for the CDR3: TGCGCCAGCAGCCAGGAACTGACAGGGGCAGGGACCGGGGAGCTGTTTTTT. As protein: CASSQELTGAGTGELFF.

This chain joins TRBV4-3 and TRBJ1-2; weak D call: TRBD1 (6 bases). The CDR3 consists of 13 residues. CDR1 and CDR2 (germline): LGHNA, YSLEER. The germline V and J ends were trimmed by 5 bases and 7 bases, with 14 bases remaining between them. The chain's CDR3 is CASSARGEGGYTF. The DNA of the CDR3 is TGCGCCAGCAGCGCCAGGGGAGAAGGTGGCTACACCTTC.

The chain couples TRBV10-2 to TRBJ2-7; D is undetermined. V was pared by 2 bases and J by 0 bases, with 11 bases between. The CDR3 is made up of 15 amino acids. Germline assignment: CDR1 WSHSY and CDR2 SAAADI. The CDR3 is CASSERDAHSYEQYF. The CDR3, as DNA: TGCGCCAGCAGTGAGAGAGACGCACACTCCTACGAGCAGTACTTC.

The gene calls are TRBV28 and TRBJ2-7; D not certain. Trimming took off 7 bases at V and 0 bases at J, with 7 bases between the two ends. The CDR3 loop spans 12 amino acids. The germline V gene encodes CDR1 MDHEN and CDR2 SYDVKM. The CDR3: CASMRSSYEQYF. The DNA for the CDR3 is TGTGCCAGCATGCGCAGCTCCTACGAGCAGTACTTC.

This chain connects TRBV28 to TRBJ2-5; 10 positions match TRBD1. Germline CDR1 MDHEN, CDR2 SYDVKM. After removal of 6 bases from V and 5 bases from J, the junction contained 15 bases not matched to a gene. The CDR3 contains 17 residues. Here the CDR3 reads CASRSPPGQGVRETQYF. DNA for the CDR3: TGTGCCAGCAGGTCTCCTCCTGGACAGGGGGTCCGGGAGACCCAGTACTTC.

This chain joins TRBV6-6 and TRBJ1-3; the D gene is possibly TRBD1 (5 bases). The germline CDR1 and CDR2 sequences are MNHNY and SVGAGI (reference sequence). The ends were cut back, 4 bases at V and 0 bases at J, with 13 bases in the middle. This CDR3 is built from 16 residues. CDR3 amino acids: CASSSRGTNSGNTIYF. Written as DNA, the CDR3 is TGTGCCAGCAGTTCCCGGGGGACCAACTCTGGAAACACCATATATTTT.

On this clone itself: Other DNA sequences within the sample encode an identical CDR3. The V gene is TRBV5-1, the J gene TRBJ2-5, with D tentatively TRBD2 (5 bases). CDR1 SGHRS and CDR2 YFSETQ come from the germline V gene. V was trimmed by 2 bases and J by 4 bases, leaving 6 bases between them. The CDR3 spans 12 residues. The CDR3 sequence is CASSLLGETQYF. The CDR3 nucleotides read TGCGCCAGCAGCTTACTAGGAGAGACCCAGTACTTC.

This clone has a single count. The rearrangement links TRBV4-3 to TRBJ2-5; the D is unclear. CDR3 size: 15 residues. V was shortened by 1 base and J by 1 base, with 10 bases between the two germline ends. From germline, CDR1 is LGHNA and CDR2 YSLEER. The CDR3 coding sequence is TGCGCCAGCAGCCAAGGGCGCACAGTCCAAGAGACCCAGTACTTC. Amino acid sequence: CASSQGRTVQETQYF.